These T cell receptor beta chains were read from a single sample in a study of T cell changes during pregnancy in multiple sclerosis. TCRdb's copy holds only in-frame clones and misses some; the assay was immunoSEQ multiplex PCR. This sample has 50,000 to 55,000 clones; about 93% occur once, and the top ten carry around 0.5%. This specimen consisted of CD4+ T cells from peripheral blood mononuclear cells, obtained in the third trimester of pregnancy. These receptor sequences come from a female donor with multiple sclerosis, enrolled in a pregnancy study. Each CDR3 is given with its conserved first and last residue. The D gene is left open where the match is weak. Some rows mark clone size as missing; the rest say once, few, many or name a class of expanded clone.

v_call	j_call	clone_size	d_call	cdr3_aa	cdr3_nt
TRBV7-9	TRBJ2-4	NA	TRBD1	CASGPGGLAKNIQYF	TGTGCCAGCGGACCAGGGGGCCTAGCCAAAAACATTCAGTACTTC
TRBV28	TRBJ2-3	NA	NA	CASSFPPERASFTDTQYF	TGTGCCAGCAGCTTCCCCCCAGAGCGGGCCTCTTTCACAGATACGCAGTATTTT
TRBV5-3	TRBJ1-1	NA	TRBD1	CARSLRTGNTEAFF	TGTGCCAGAAGCCTTCGGACAGGGAACACTGAAGCTTTCTTT
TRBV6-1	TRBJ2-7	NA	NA	CASSFDIAEQYF	TGTGCCAGCAGTTTCGACATCGCCGAGCAGTACTTC
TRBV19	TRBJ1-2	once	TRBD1	CASSYRGANYGYTF	TGTGCCAGTAGTTACAGGGGGGCAAACTATGGCTACACCTTC
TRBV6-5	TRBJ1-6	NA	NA	CASSYNRVDSPLHF	TGTGCCAGCAGTTACAACAGGGTTGATTCACCCCTCCACTTT
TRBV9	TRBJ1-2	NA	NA	CASSVTSGGYTF	TGTGCCAGCAGCGTGACCTCGGGGGGCTACACCTTC
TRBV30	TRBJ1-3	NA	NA	CAWKWSSGNTIYF	TGTGCCTGGAAATGGAGCTCTGGAAACACCATATATTTT
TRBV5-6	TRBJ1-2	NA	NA	CASSFGQANYGYTF	TGTGCCAGCAGCTTCGGACAAGCTAACTATGGCTACACCTTC
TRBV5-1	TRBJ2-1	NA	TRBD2	CASSQSGGSYNEQFF	TGCGCCAGCAGCCAGAGCGGGGGCTCCTACAATGAGCAGTTCTTC
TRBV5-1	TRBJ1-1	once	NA	CASGEQGRAEAFF	TGCGCCAGCGGAGAACAGGGACGGGCTGAAGCTTTCTTT
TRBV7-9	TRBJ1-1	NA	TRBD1	CASSVDRAPLRTEAFF	TGTGCCAGCAGCGTAGACAGGGCCCCCTTAAGGACTGAAGCTTTCTTT
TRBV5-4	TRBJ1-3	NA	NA	CASSSARDNSGNTIYF	TGTGCCAGCAGTTCGGCCCGGGACAACTCTGGAAACACCATATATTTT
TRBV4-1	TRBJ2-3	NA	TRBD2	CASSPRTSYNPTDTQYF	TGCGCCAGCAGCCCTAGGACTAGCTACAACCCTACAGATACGCAGTATTTT
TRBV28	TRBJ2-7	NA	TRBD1	CASSRRDRTPYEQYF	TGTGCCAGCAGTCGCCGGGACAGGACACCCTACGAGCAGTACTTC
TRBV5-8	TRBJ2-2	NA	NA	CASELHRGGGKPGELFF	TGTGCCAGCGAACTCCACAGGGGAGGAGGAAAGCCCGGGGAGCTGTTTTTT
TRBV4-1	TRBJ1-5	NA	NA	CASSQASGSNQPQHF	TGCGCCAGCAGCCAAGCCTCCGGGAGCAATCAGCCCCAGCATTTT
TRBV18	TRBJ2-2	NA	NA	CASSRLTDPGELFF	TGTGCCAGCTCAAGATTGACAGACCCCGGGGAGCTGTTTTTT
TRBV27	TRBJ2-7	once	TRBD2	CASSSTSGPYEQYF	TGTGCCAGCAGTTCAACTAGCGGTCCCTACGAGCAGTACTTC
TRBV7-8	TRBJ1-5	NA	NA	CASSPQRRRAYSNQPQHF	TGTGCCAGCAGCCCGCAGAGGAGGAGGGCGTATAGCAATCAGCCCCAGCATTTT
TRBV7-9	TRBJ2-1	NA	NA	CASSLPGLEQFF	TGTGCCAGCAGCTTACCAGGGCTTGAGCAGTTCTTC
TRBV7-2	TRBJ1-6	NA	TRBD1	CASSFRDREYSLHF	TGTGCCAGCAGCTTCCGGGACAGGGAGTATAGCCTCCACTTT
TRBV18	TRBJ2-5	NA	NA	CASSPISVETQYF	TGTGCCAGCTCACCAATTAGCGTGGAGACCCAGTACTTC
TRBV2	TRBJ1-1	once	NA	CASGGYPDTEAFF	TGTGCCAGCGGGGGGTATCCTGACACTGAAGCTTTCTTT
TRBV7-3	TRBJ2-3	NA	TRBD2	CASSSPRAGGPPDTQYF	TGTGCCAGCAGCTCCCCCCGAGCGGGGGGACCTCCAGATACGCAGTATTTT
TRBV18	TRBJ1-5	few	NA	CASSPSGGTQPQHF	TGTGCCAGCTCACCGTCGGGGGGGACTCAGCCCCAGCATTTT
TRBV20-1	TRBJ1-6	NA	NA	CSARVGSPLHF	TGCAGTGCGAGGGTCGGTTCACCCCTCCACTTT
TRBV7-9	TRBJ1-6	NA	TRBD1	CASSSARDRSSNSPLHF	TGTGCCAGCAGCTCAGCCCGGGACAGGAGCTCCAATTCACCCCTCCACTTT
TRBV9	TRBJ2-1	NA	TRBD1	CASSAQGSPYNEQFF	TGTGCCAGCAGCGCACAGGGGAGCCCCTACAATGAGCAGTTCTTC
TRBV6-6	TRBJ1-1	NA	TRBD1	CASVRDSFMNTEAFF	TGTGCCAGCGTCCGGGACAGTTTTATGAACACTGAAGCTTTCTTT
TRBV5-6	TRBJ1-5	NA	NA	CASSRGSNQPQHF	TGTGCCAGCAGTCGGGGTAGCAATCAGCCCCAGCATTTT
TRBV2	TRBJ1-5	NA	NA	CASRGQTPWHQHF	TGTGCCAGCAGAGGACAGACTCCCTGGCACCAGCATTTT
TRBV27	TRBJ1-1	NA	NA	CASSLSYGSPGTEAFF	TGTGCCAGCAGTTTATCGTATGGATCCCCGGGCACTGAAGCTTTCTTT
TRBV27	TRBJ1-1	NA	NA	CASSYRGGETEAFF	TGTGCCAGCAGTTATAGAGGGGGAGAAACTGAAGCTTTCTTT
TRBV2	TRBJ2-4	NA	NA	CASSYGSDIQYF	TGTGCCAGCAGTTACGGGTCGGACATTCAGTACTTC
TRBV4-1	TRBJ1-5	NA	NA	CASSPGQGKGNQPQHF	TGCGCCAGCAGCCCCGGTCAGGGGAAGGGTAATCAGCCCCAGCATTTT
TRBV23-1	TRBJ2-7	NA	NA	CASPGLAGANYEQYF	TGCGCCAGCCCCGGTCTCGCAGGGGCCAACTACGAGCAGTACTTC
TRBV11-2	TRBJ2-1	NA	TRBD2	CASSFVKAGGPNEQFF	TGTGCCAGCAGCTTCGTTAAGGCGGGGGGGCCCAATGAGCAGTTCTTC
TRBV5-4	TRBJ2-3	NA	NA	CASSLVGGITDTQYF	TGTGCCAGCAGCTTGGTTGGGGGCATCACAGATACGCAGTATTTT
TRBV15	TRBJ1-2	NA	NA	CATQGNYGYTF	TGTGCCACCCAGGGCAACTATGGCTACACCTTC
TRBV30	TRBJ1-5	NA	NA	CAWSPPAGRRNQPQHF	TGTGCCTGGAGTCCCCCTGCAGGGAGGCGCAATCAGCCCCAGCATTTT
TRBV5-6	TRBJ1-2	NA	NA	CASSLGDNYGYTF	TGTGCCAGCAGCTTGGGAGATAACTATGGCTACACCTTC
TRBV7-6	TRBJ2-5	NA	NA	CASSLGQVVVETQYF	TGTGCCAGCAGCTTAGGACAGGTCGTGGTGGAGACCCAGTACTTC
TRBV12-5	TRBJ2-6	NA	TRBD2	CASGKDSGGVLTF	TGTGCTAGTGGAAAAGACAGCGGGGGCGTCCTGACTTTC
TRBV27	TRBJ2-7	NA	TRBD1	CASTRTGPNYEQYF	TGTGCCAGCACCAGGACAGGCCCTAACTACGAGCAGTACTTC
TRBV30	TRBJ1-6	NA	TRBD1	CAWDPGTGGLGSYNSPLYF	TGTGCCTGGGACCCCGGGACAGGGGGATTGGGCTCCTATAATTCACCCCTCTACTTT
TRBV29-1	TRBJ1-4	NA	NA	CSVGGEGEKLFF	TGCAGCGTTGGGGGGGAAGGAGAAAAACTGTTTTTT
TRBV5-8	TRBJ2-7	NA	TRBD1	CASSPYRGFSYEQYF	TGTGCCAGCAGCCCATACAGGGGGTTCTCCTACGAGCAGTACTTC
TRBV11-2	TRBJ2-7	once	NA	CASSFTRGLSSYEQYF	TGTGCCAGCAGCTTCACTCGGGGGTTGTCCTCCTACGAGCAGTACTTC
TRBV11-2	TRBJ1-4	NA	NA	CASSPNRVAEKLFF	TGTGCCAGCAGCCCCAACAGGGTCGCGGAAAAACTGTTTTTT
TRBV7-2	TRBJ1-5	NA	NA	CASSLTGRPQHF	TGTGCCAGCAGCTTAACAGGCAGGCCCCAGCATTTT
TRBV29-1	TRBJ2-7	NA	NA	CSVAQGRNGGEQYF	TGCAGCGTTGCACAGGGGCGAAACGGGGGCGAGCAGTACTTC
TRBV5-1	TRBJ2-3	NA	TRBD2	CASSYGTSRLSTDTQYF	TGCGCCAGCAGCTATGGGACTAGCAGGCTGAGCACAGATACGCAGTATTTT
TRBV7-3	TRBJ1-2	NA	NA	CASSLNRRRGGHGYTF	TGTGCCAGCAGCTTAAACAGGCGCAGGGGCGGGCATGGCTACACCTTC
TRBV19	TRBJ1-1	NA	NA	CASIGDLRGGQNTEAFF	TGTGCCAGTATCGGGGATTTAAGGGGGGGACAGAACACTGAAGCTTTCTTT